Following are 19 T cell receptor beta chains from one sample sequenced in a study of T cells after yellow fever vaccination. TCRdb ran MiXCR on the 5' RACE reads and lists one entry per CDR3 protein. Here the sample spans roughly 250,000 distinct CDR3 sequences, 10% to 15% being singletons. The input for sequencing was CD4+ T cells sorted from PBMCs, taken 45 days after the yellow fever booster vaccination. These receptors were collected from a man aged 25-45 years who received the YFV17D yellow fever vaccine.

V and J are TRBV4-1 and TRBJ2-7; D call uncertain. The CDR3 covers 13 residues. The germline V gene encodes CDR1 MGHRA and CDR2 YSYEKL. V dropped 0 bases and J dropped 4 bases, with 7 bases sitting between them. The CDR3 protein is CASSQENGYEQYF. CDR3 coding DNA: TGCGCCAGCAGCCAAGAAAATGGGTACGAGCAGTACTTC.

The CDR3 DNA reads as TGTGCCAGCAGTTACCAGGGAGGATATGGCTACACCTTC. As protein: CASSYQGGYGYTF. This rearrangement joins TRBV6-2 or TRBV6-3 to TRBJ1-2, with D tentatively TRBD1 (5 bases). The CDR3 spans 13 residues. Germline assignment: CDR1 MNHEY and CDR2 SVGEGT. The ends were cut back, 2 bases at V and 5 bases at J, with 9 bases in the middle.

CDR3 protein: CASSYSKGRTYEQYF. CDR3 nucleotides: TGTGCCAGCAGTTACTCGAAAGGACGGACCTACGAGCAGTACTTC. The chain employs TRBV6-2 or TRBV6-3 and TRBJ2-7; no clear D. V was cut by 0 bases and J by 2 bases, with 11 bases left in between. Germline CDR1 and CDR2: MNHEY and SVGEGT. There are 15 residues in the CDR3.

This clonotype was counted only a few times. At one end, the junction sequence differs from germline, possibly due to a read error. The chain employs TRBV15 and TRBJ2-6, with a possible D match to TRBD1 (5 bases). The CDR3 totals 12 residues. CDR1 LNHNV and CDR2 YYDKDF come from the germline V gene (reference sequence). In DNA form, the CDR3 reads TGTGCCACCAGCAGAGATATAGGGGCTGCCTCTTTC. It codes for CATSRDIGAASF.

This clonotype was counted only a few times. J is TRBJ2-5 and V is TRBV20-1; 7 bases are shared with TRBD1. Germline V gene data show CDR1 as DFQATT and CDR2 as SNEGSKA (reference sequence). The CDR3 sequence is 14 residues long. Losses at the gene ends were 0 bases for V and 5 bases for J; bases not matched to a gene: 6. The CDR3 sequence: CSARDRDSRETQYF. The CDR3 nucleotides are TGCAGTGCTAGAGACAGGGACAGCAGGGAGACCCAGTACTTC.

This clonotype has just a few counts. The rearrangement uses TRBV12-3 or TRBV12-4 and TRBJ2-5, with 7 positions matching TRBD2. CDR3 length equals 15 residues. V lost 5 bases and J lost 0; bases outside the gene matches: 6. CDR3 sequence: CASSRRGGDQETQYF. The CDR3 DNA sequence: TGTGCCAGCAGTCGTCGGGGAGGGGACCAAGAGACCCAGTACTTC.

This clonotype was observed a few times. J is TRBJ2-1 and V is TRBV7-2, with 13 bases that match TRBD2. Germline loops: CDR1 SGHTA, CDR2 FQGNSA. The CDR3 contains 15 residues. Trimming cost V 5 bases and J 8 bases; bases outside gene matches: 6. CDR3 residues: CASSDRTSGSYEQFF. CDR3 DNA: TGTGCCAGCAGCGACCGGACTAGCGGGAGCTATGAGCAGTTCTTC. The variable domain in full, completed from reference TRBV7-2 and TRBJ2-1, reads GAGVSQSPSNKVTEKGKDVELRCDPISGHTALYWYRQSLGQGLEFLIYFQGNSAPDKSGLPSDRFSAERTGGSVSTLTIQRTQQEDSAVYLCASSDRTSGSYEQFFGPGTRLTVL.

V is TRBV24-1 and J is TRBJ2-1; no reliable D call. V was cut by 3 bases and J by 4 bases, with 12 bases left in between. The germline CDR1 and CDR2 sequences are KGHDR and SFDVKD. The CDR3 contains 15 residues. CDR3 DNA: TGTGCCACCAGTGATGGAGAGATGGGGTACAATGAGCAGTTCTTC. This gives the protein CATSDGEMGYNEQFF.

This sequence joins TRBV4-3 and TRBJ2-3; 9 bases are a match to TRBD1. Germline CDR1 is LGHNA and CDR2 is YSLEER. V gave up 1 base and J gave up 3 bases; unmatched junction bases: 5. The CDR3 runs 16 residues. CDR3 region: CASSQAPGQGTDTQYF. The CDR3 coding sequence is TGCGCCAGCAGCCAAGCCCCGGGACAGGGAACAGATACGCAGTATTTT.

The V call is TRBV5-1, the J call TRBJ2-1; TRBD1 might be the D (6 bases). Trimming took 1 base from V and 2 from J, leaving 13 bases between them. The germline V gene has CDR1 SGHRS and CDR2 YFSETQ. CDR3 length: 16 amino acids. The CDR3 nucleotides are TGCGCCAGCAGCTTGTTAGGACAGAGCACCTACAATGAGCAGTTCTTC. This gives the protein CASSLLGQSTYNEQFF.

The gene calls are TRBV20-1 and TRBJ2-1; D gene ambiguous. Germline V gives CDR1 DFQATT, CDR2 SNEGSKA (reference sequence). Between the trimmed V and J ends, which lost 1 base and 0 bases, there was a span of 10 bases. CDR3 size: 15 residues. The CDR3 DNA reads as TGCAGTGCTAGAGCAGCAGGCAGCTCCTACAATGAGCAGTTCTTC. Protein product: CSARAAGSSYNEQFF.

The chain has TRBV10-3 and TRBJ1-1, with D unclear. The CDR3 covers 13 residues. V lost 2 bases, J lost 4 bases, and 8 bases lay in between. CDR1 is ENHRY, CDR2 SYGVKD, per germline. The CDR3 coding sequence is TGTGCCATCAGTGAGGCACGAGGCACTGAAGCTTTCTTT. Translated: CAISEARGTEAFF.

The rearrangement joins TRBV30 to TRBJ2-1; a weak D match, TRBD2 (5 bases). In germline, CDR1 is GTSNPN, CDR2 SVGIG (reference sequence). The CDR3 covers 13 residues. V was pared by 1 base and J by 9 bases, with 13 bases between. DNA for the CDR3: TGTGCCTGGAGTGGCGGGCCCCGGGGTGAGCAGTTCTTC. Translating gives CAWSGGPRGEQFF.

This clonotype was seen more than once but under ten times. The V call is TRBV20-1, the J call TRBJ2-5; 9 nucleotides match TRBD2. The V gene end was trimmed by 1 base and the J gene end by 1 base; junction bases not matched to a gene: 1. Germline CDR1 is DFQATT and CDR2 is SNEGSKA (reference sequence). This CDR3 has 14 residues. The CDR3 DNA reads TGCAGTGCTAGAGGGCGGGAGGGCCAAGAGACCCAGTACTTC. Encoded protein: CSARGREGQETQYF.

Ten or more counts support this clonotype. This chain uses TRBV7-3 with TRBJ2-2; 8 bases agree with TRBD2. The germline CDR1 and CDR2 sequences are SGHTA and FQGTGA. This CDR3 is 16 amino acids long. The trim removed 5 bases at V and 5 bases at J, leaving 10 bases unmatched. The CDR3 reads CASSPTGTGGTGELFF. The CDR3 DNA follows: TGTGCCAGCAGCCCAACAGGAACGGGAGGGACCGGGGAGCTGTTTTTT.

In its sample, this clonotype was seen a few times. The chain carries TRBV12-3 or TRBV12-4 and TRBJ1-1; a possible D gene is TRBD1 (5 bases). V shed 6 bases and J shed 2 bases, with 10 bases lying between them. This CDR3 region has 13 residues. CDR3 DNA sequence: TGTGCCAGCAGAAGGACACCTAACACTGAAGCTTTCTTT. Protein product: CASRRTPNTEAFF.

This clonotype has just a few counts. The V gene is TRBV7-2, the J gene TRBJ2-7; D is perhaps TRBD1 (6 bases). CDR3 length equals 14 residues. Germline values: CDR1 SGHTA, CDR2 FQGNSA. V lost 5 bases, J lost 0 bases, and 11 bases lay in between. In DNA form, the CDR3 reads TGTGCCAGCAGCCTCGGGGACATCTCCTACGAGCAGTACTTC. The encoded protein is CASSLGDISYEQYF.

This clonotype was recorded many times. J is TRBJ1-2 and V is TRBV20-1; 8 bases are shared with TRBD1. Germline CDR1 and CDR2: DFQATT and SNEGSKA (reference sequence). The CDR3 is 12 amino acids. V shed 5 bases and J 8 bases; nucleotides not matched to a gene: 7. The CDR3 sequence is CSASRQGKGYTF. For the CDR3, the DNA is TGCAGTGCTTCCCGACAGGGGAAGGGCTACACCTTC.

This clonotype was observed a few times. The V gene is TRBV5-1, the J gene TRBJ2-7; the D is unclear. CDR1 SGHRS and CDR2 YFSETQ come from the germline V gene. The length of the CDR3 is 15 residues. With 4 bases removed from V and 7 bases from J, the gap between germline ends came to 21 bases. This CDR3 is CASSLGDGQLREQYF. The CDR3 DNA reads as TGCGCCAGCAGCCTGGGCGACGGGCAGCTACGAGAGCAGTACTTC.